This T cell receptor beta chain was sequenced during a study of metastatic and nonmetastatic thyroid tumors. Study in general: The study looked at repertoires side by side in blood and in tumor or nodule tissue from malignant and benign thyroid patients.

Study-wide results and caveats: Benign nodules reportedly had significantly lower TCR beta diversity than malignant thyroid tumors in blood and tumor.

The entire patient cohort was treatment-naive prior to thyroid surgery. This clone was recorded many times. What it binds is not known. TCRdb re-clonotyped the PCR reads through MiXCR. The repertoire holds some 83,000 clones, with roughly an eighth as singletons. Sequenced material: tumor tissue. The receptor was derived from a female donor with papillary thyroid cancer or a benign thyroid nodule (not recorded which). Some clones in this sample may be carry-over from other donors' samples.

The CDR3 loop is CASSIDLQGFYGYTF. Here the CDR3 DNA reads TGTGCCAGTAGTATAGATCTACAGGGTTTCTATGGCTACACCTTC. The V gene is TRBV19, the J gene TRBJ1-2; tentative D call: TRBD1 (6 bases). CDR3 length: 15 amino acids. With 0 bases removed from V and 4 bases from J, the gap between germline ends came to 12 bases. CDR1 is LNHDA and CDR2 is SQIVND in the germline V gene (reference sequence).